This T cell receptor beta chain was sequenced in a study of shared clonotypes between healthy human individuals. Splitting of each subset's genomic DNA was done evenly across several immunoSEQ plates. The assay was immunoSEQ multiplex PCR, and TCRdb's table has in-frame clones only and misses some. The repertoire holds about 2.2 million clones, with around 93% as singletons. This clone showed up just once. This sample includes further DNA sequences coding for the same CDR3. Terminally differentiated effector memory CD45RA+ cells were left out of the naive CD8 fraction, which was CD45RO-negative and positively selected for CCR7. The germline gives CDR1 GTSNPN, CDR2 SVGIG (reference sequence). The germline V and J ends were trimmed by 0 bases and 3 bases, with 8 bases remaining between them. This CDR3 comprises 13 residues.

The sequenced sample consisted of naive CD8+ T cells from PBMCs. This sequence originates from a man aged 18 to 35 in good health. Some clones in this sample may be carry-over from other donors' samples. The V call is TRBV30, the J call TRBJ1-1, with no clear D. CDR3 DNA sequence: TGTGCCTGGAGTGTTGGTGGGTACACTGAAGCTTTCTTT. Translating gives CAWSVGGYTEAFF.